One sample yielded the 32 T cell receptor beta chains listed below, sequenced in a study of PD-1 blockade in classical Hodgkin lymphoma. Autologous stem cell transplantation was followed by relapse in every patient, and brentuximab vedotin exposure varied. Using immunoSEQ multiplex PCR, the repertoire was profiled, and TCRdb retains in-frame clones only, with some absent. This repertoire shows about 98,000 clones, roughly 92% found once; its top ten account for less than 3%. The specimen was peripheral blood mononuclear cells (PBMCs), collected at baseline. These receptors came from a human donor with classical Hodgkin lymphoma.

The chain employs TRBV28 and TRBJ2-7, with D maybe TRBD1 (7 bases). Between the trimmed V and J ends, which lost 2 bases and 0 bases, there was a span of 17 bases. The CDR3 has 17 residues. The germline V gene encodes CDR1 MDHEN and CDR2 SYDVKM. The CDR3 loop reads CASSLRQGGRSSYEQYF. The CDR3 nucleotides are TGTGCCAGCAGTTTAAGGCAGGGGGGTAGGAGCTCCTACGAGCAGTACTTC.

This clone was observed a single time. The rearrangement uses TRBV2 and TRBJ2-5; D unclear. V lost 3 bases to trimming and J lost 4 bases, with 3 bases between them. The CDR3 sequence is 11 residues long. CDR1 and CDR2 from the germline V gene are SNHLY and FYNNEI. In DNA form, the CDR3 reads TGTGCCAGCAGTGATTTAGAGACCCAGTACTTC. Its translation is CASSDLETQYF.

The CDR3 sequence: CASSPGQGSNYGYTF. The DNA for the CDR3 is TGTGCCAGCTCACCGGGACAGGGAAGTAACTATGGCTACACCTTC. This chain connects TRBV18 to TRBJ1-2; the match to TRBD1 covers 9 bases. CDR3 length equals 15 residues. Unmatched junction bases numbered 3, after V lost 3 bases and J lost 1 base. CDR1 KGHSH and CDR2 LQKENI come from the germline V gene.

The chain combines TRBV5-4 with TRBJ1-4, with D perhaps matching TRBD1 (5 bases). The length of the CDR3 is 18 residues. Germline CDR1 and CDR2: SGHNT and YYREEE (reference sequence). Between the trimmed V and J ends, which lost 5 bases and 4 bases, there was a span of 24 bases. CDR3: CASSSGRGKYNDNEKLFF. The CDR3 region has the DNA TGTGCCAGCAGTTCCGGGAGGGGTAAATATAACGATAATGAAAAACTGTTTTTT. Full variable domain (remainder filled in from reference TRBV5-4 and TRBJ1-4): ETGVTQSPTHLIKTRGQQVTLRCSSQSGHNTVSWYQQALGQGPQFIFQYYREEENGRGNFPPRFSGLQFPNYSSELNVNALELDDSALYLCASSSGRGKYNDNEKLFFGSGTQLSVL.

The V and J genes are TRBV29-1 and TRBJ1-1, with no clear D. V lost 4 bases and J 0 bases, leaving 6 bases between the germline ends. CDR3 size: 12 residues. Germline V gene data show CDR1 as SQVTM and CDR2 as ANQGSEA. The CDR3: CSVAKMNTEAFF. The CDR3 nucleotides are TGCAGCGTTGCAAAAATGAACACTGAAGCTTTCTTT.

The chain has TRBV7-9 and TRBJ2-2; 9 bases map to TRBD2. Germline values: CDR1 SEHNR, CDR2 FQNEAQ (reference sequence). J gave up 5 bases and V 4 bases, and 8 bases lay outside the gene matches. This CDR3 region has 16 residues. The CDR3 spells CASSSSDLAGTGELFF. Here the CDR3 DNA reads TGTGCCAGCAGCTCATCTGATCTAGCGGGAACCGGGGAGCTGTTTTTT.

The chain employs TRBV19 and TRBJ1-2, with D possibly being TRBD1 (5 bases). Germline V gives CDR1 LNHDA, CDR2 SQIVND (reference sequence). The CDR3 contains 15 residues. Trimming shortened V by 2 bases and J by 4 bases, and 14 bases separated the two germline ends. The CDR3, as DNA: TGTGCCAGTAGTATACAGGGCCCCGATCTCTATGGCTACACCTTC. Protein sequence: CASSIQGPDLYGYTF.

This sequence joins TRBV7-8 and TRBJ2-4, with D possibly being TRBD1 (6 bases). V was clipped by 1 base and J by 4 bases, with 8 bases between them. The CDR3 spans 14 residues. Germline assignment: CDR1 SGHVS and CDR2 FQNEAQ. CDR3 loop: CASSLEGTKNIQYF. CDR3 DNA: TGTGCCAGCAGCTTAGAAGGGACAAAAAACATTCAGTACTTC.

The chain combines TRBV30 with TRBJ2-5; D gene ambiguous. The assigned J gene may be wrong: the sequence end matches TRBJ2-7 better. CDR3 length: 14 residues. Germline-derived CDR1 and CDR2 are GTSNPN and SVGIG (reference sequence). The CDR3 here is CAWNLWADSYEQYF. The CDR3 nucleotides read TGTGCCTGGAACCTATGGGCGGATTCCTACGAGCAGTACTTC.

This rearrangement joins TRBV4-1 to TRBJ2-2; D uncertain. Trimming pared 0 bases from V and 3 bases from J, leaving 17 bases between. The CDR3 spans 18 residues. Germline lookup yields CDR1 MGHRA and CDR2 YSYEKL. The CDR3 here is CASSQDQSWVAYTGELFF. The CDR3 DNA is TGCGCCAGCAGCCAAGATCAAAGTTGGGTAGCCTACACCGGGGAGCTGTTTTTT.

The rearrangement uses TRBV5-1 and TRBJ2-3; possibly TRBD1 for D (6 bases). Germline CDR1 and CDR2: SGHRS and YFSETQ. The ends were cut back, 4 bases at V and 2 bases at J, with 29 bases in the middle. The CDR3 consists of 20 residues. The CDR3 DNA sequence: TGCGCCAGCAGCCCCATTTTCGCGCATCTGGGGACACTAAACACAGATACGCAGTATTTT. Protein: CASSPIFAHLGTLNTDTQYF.

CDR3 sequence: CAWSVLRAGANVLTF. CDR3 in DNA: TGTGCCTGGAGTGTACTCAGGGCTGGGGCCAACGTCCTGACTTTC. V gene TRBV30 combines with J gene TRBJ2-6; D may be TRBD1 (5 bases). Germline V gene lookup returns CDR1 GTSNPN and CDR2 SVGIG (reference sequence). The CDR3 length is 15 residues. V lost 0 bases and J 2 bases, leaving 8 bases between the germline ends.

This clone has just one count. The V call is TRBV7-6, the J call TRBJ1-2; 8 bases line up with TRBD1. The length of the CDR3 is 16 residues. The junction had 11 bases not matched to a gene; V was cut back by 4 bases and J by 4 bases. Germline V gives CDR1 SGHVS, CDR2 FNYEAQ. This chain's CDR3 is CASSSTPGQEGYGYTF. DNA of the CDR3: TGTGCCAGCAGCTCAACACCGGGACAGGAGGGCTATGGCTACACCTTC.

The chain uses TRBV5-1 and TRBJ2-7; D uncertain. V lost 3 bases and J lost 3, with 4 bases in between. Germline CDR1 reads SGHRS; CDR2 reads YFSETQ. This CDR3 region has 11 residues. The CDR3 sequence is CASSSRYEQYF. The CDR3 bases are TGCGCCAGCAGCTCCCGCTACGAGCAGTACTTC.

V usage is TRBV18 and J usage is TRBJ1-1; D unresolved. The V and J ends lost 3 bases and 6 bases respectively, with 17 bases between them. This CDR3 is built from 15 residues. CDR1 KGHSH and CDR2 LQKENI come from the germline V gene. CDR3 amino acids: CASSPVLGLKPEAFF. CDR3 sequence (DNA): TGTGCCAGCTCACCCGTATTGGGGTTGAAGCCTGAAGCTTTCTTT.

The chain is built from TRBV30 and TRBJ2-3; 14 nucleotides match TRBD2. This CDR3 comprises 20 residues. Germline values: CDR1 GTSNPN, CDR2 SVGIG (reference sequence). The V and J ends lost 1 base and 2 bases, in that order; junction bases with no gene match: 14. CDR3 loop: CAWSESGLAGVRGTTDTQYF. The CDR3 bases are TGTGCCTGGAGTGAATCGGGACTAGCGGGAGTTAGGGGGACCACAGATACGCAGTATTTT.

The CDR3 sequence is CASSLGDRGGQNEQFF. CDR3 in DNA: TGCGCCAGCAGCTTGGGGGACAGGGGTGGTCAAAATGAGCAGTTCTTC. V gene TRBV5-1 combines with J gene TRBJ2-1; 10 bases line up with TRBD1. V dropped 0 bases and J dropped 7; count of bases not matched to a gene: 7. This CDR3 has 16 amino acids. In germline, CDR1 is SGHRS, CDR2 YFSETQ.

This chain uses TRBV27 with TRBJ2-7; D is possibly TRBD1 (5 bases). Looked up from germline, CDR1 is MNHEY and CDR2 is SMNVEV (reference sequence). V was cut by 4 bases and J by 0 bases, with 13 bases left in between. The CDR3 extends over 15 amino acids. The CDR3 region is CASSSRTSSSYEQYF. The CDR3 DNA follows: TGTGCCAGCAGTTCGAGGACAAGTAGCTCCTACGAGCAGTACTTC.

V and J are TRBV28 and TRBJ2-7, with TRBD2 identical over 12 bases. In germline, CDR1 is MDHEN, CDR2 SYDVKM. The CDR3 has 14 residues. V lost 9 bases, J lost 0 bases, and 3 bases stayed unmatched. In DNA form, the CDR3 reads TGTGCCAGTAGACTAGCGGGGGCCTCCTACGAGCAGTACTTC. Translating gives CASRLAGASYEQYF.

The V call is TRBV4-1, the J call TRBJ2-1; no firm D call. V shed 3 bases and J shed 8 bases, with 8 bases lying between them. This CDR3 is built from 12 residues. Germline V lookup: CDR1 MGHRA, CDR2 YSYEKL. CDR3 amino acids: CASSQILDEQFF. In DNA, the CDR3 is TGCGCCAGCAGCCAGATCTTGGATGAGCAGTTCTTC.

The rearrangement joins TRBV18 to TRBJ2-3; the D call may be TRBD1 or TRBD2 (5 bases each). This CDR3 contains 15 residues. Trimming took off 2 bases at V and 1 base at J, with 10 bases between the two ends. Looked up from germline, CDR1 is KGHSH and CDR2 is LQKENI. CDR3 in DNA: TGTGCCAGCTCACCAAGGCAGGGACGCACAGATACGCAGTATTTT. The encoded protein is CASSPRQGRTDTQYF.

The chain links TRBV21-1 to TRBJ1-3; TRBD1, the table's D call, was not compared with the DNA. TRBV21-1 is shown as a pseudogene. The CDR3 length is 14 residues. CDR3 sequence: CASSKGAFPNTIYF. In nucleotides, the CDR3 is TGTGCCAGCAGCAAAGGGGCTTTTCCAAACACCATATATTTT.

The V and J genes are TRBV5-1 and TRBJ1-2, with a weak D call TRBD1 (5 bases). The CDR3 length is 13 residues. Germline V gives CDR1 SGHRS, CDR2 YFSETQ. V was clipped by 0 bases and J by 5 bases, with 8 bases between them. The CDR3 DNA sequence: TGCGCCAGCAGCTTGGTAGGGGTTTATGGCTACACCTTC. Protein: CASSLVGVYGYTF.

The CDR3: CASSYSRTGLGEQYF. CDR3 nucleotide sequence: TGTGCCAGCAGTTACAGCCGGACAGGGCTGGGGGAGCAGTACTTC. The genes are TRBV6-5 and TRBJ2-7, with 8 bases aligning to TRBD1. With 2 bases clipped from V and 7 bases from J, the junction kept 10 bases outside the gene matches. Germline V gives CDR1 MNHEY, CDR2 SVGAGI. The CDR3 runs 15 residues.

This clone was recorded once. In the same sample, other DNA sequences code for this CDR3. The rearrangement joins TRBV5-1 to TRBJ2-7; 7 bases are shared with TRBD2. CDR3 length: 14 amino acids. The V segment lost 2 bases and the J segment 2 bases; nucleotides outside the gene matches: 4. The germline gives CDR1 SGHRS, CDR2 YFSETQ. Here the CDR3 reads CASSLGGSPYEQYF. As DNA, the CDR3 is TGCGCCAGCAGCTTAGGCGGGAGCCCCTACGAGCAGTACTTC.

The chain uses TRBV18 and TRBJ1-2, with D possibly being TRBD1 (6 bases). V was trimmed by 3 bases and J by 8 bases, leaving 13 bases between them. Germline loops: CDR1 KGHSH, CDR2 LQKENI. The length of the CDR3 is 13 residues. In DNA, the CDR3 is TGTGCCAGCTCACCGGACAGCCACAGGGGCTACACCTTC. It is translated as CASSPDSHRGYTF.

The V call is TRBV7-9, the J call TRBJ1-2; 7 positions match TRBD1. Looked up from germline, CDR1 is SEHNR and CDR2 is FQNEAQ (reference sequence). The V gene end was trimmed by 1 base and the J gene end by 8 bases; junction bases not matched to a gene: 4. CDR3 length: 13 amino acids. CDR3 region: CASSLERGQGYTF. The CDR3 region has the DNA TGTGCCAGCAGCTTAGAAAGGGGGCAAGGCTACACCTTC.

CDR3 coding DNA: TGCGCCAGCAGCCAAATGGGACTGGGGCACAATGAGCAGTTCTTC. Residues: CASSQMGLGHNEQFF. This chain connects TRBV4-1 to TRBJ2-1; possible D gene TRBD2, 6 bases. V was cut by 2 bases and J by 5 bases, with 13 bases left in between. The CDR3 totals 15 residues. Germline V gene data show CDR1 as MGHRA and CDR2 as YSYEKL.

The gene calls are TRBV6-1 and TRBJ1-1, with 8 nucleotides matching TRBD1. Germline lookup yields CDR1 MNHNS and CDR2 SASEGT. The ends lost 3 bases at V and 6 bases at J; junction bases unmatched: 3. CDR3 length: 13 amino acids. CDR3 sequence: CASSDLQGAEAFF. DNA for the CDR3: TGTGCCAGCAGTGACCTACAGGGGGCTGAAGCTTTCTTT.

This rearrangement joins TRBV18 to TRBJ2-3; 11 bases line up with TRBD2. The V and J ends lost 1 base and 0 bases, in that order; junction bases with no gene match: 9. The germline gives CDR1 KGHSH, CDR2 LQKENI. This CDR3 has 19 residues. The CDR3 DNA sequence: TGTGCCAGCTCACCACTAGCGGGAGGGCCGATAAAAAGCACAGATACGCAGTATTTT. Translated, it gives CASSPLAGGPIKSTDTQYF.

The chain combines TRBV28 with TRBJ1-5; the D gene is possibly TRBD1 (5 bases). V lost 7 bases to trimming and J lost 4 bases, with 11 bases between them. This CDR3 contains 13 residues. From germline, CDR1 is MDHEN and CDR2 SYDVKM. Here the CDR3 reads CASNAGRNQPQHF. For the CDR3, the DNA is TGTGCCAGCAATGCAGGGAGGAATCAGCCCCAGCATTTT.

This clone was observed a single time. This chain uses TRBV6-5 with TRBJ2-7, with no clear D. Germline V gene sequence: CDR1 MNHEY, CDR2 SVGAGI. This CDR3 region has 15 residues. V gave up 7 bases and J gave up 7 bases, with 23 bases separating them. CDR3 region: CASTPPLGFPGEQYF. The CDR3 coding sequence is TGTGCCAGCACCCCCCCACTGGGCTTTCCTGGGGAGCAGTACTTC.